This T cell receptor beta chain was identified in a study of OX40 agonist ivuxolimab in advanced cancers. Study-wide results and limits: Certain nonresponders likewise exhibited a low normalized T-cell clonal expansion.

Autoimmune disease history or systemic immunosuppression was exclusionary. The sampling schedule covered blood at baseline, cycle 4 day 1, and cycle 7 day 1. Note on this clone: The antigen is unknown.

The CDR3 has 14 amino acids. Trimming pared 3 bases from V and 0 bases from J, leaving 8 bases between. Germline-derived CDR1 and CDR2 are SNHLY and FYNNEI. TCRdb's table, derived via immunoSEQ multiplex PCR, lists solely in-frame clones and lacks some. The sample lists around 62,000 clones, around nine tenths seen once, with approximately 1.1% in the top ten. This chain connects TRBV2 to TRBJ1-1; unclear D gene. The sequence came from an adult with an advanced solid tumor such as melanoma, head and neck, liver or kidney cancer. The source material was CD4+ or CD8+ T cells sorted from blood, sampled in a trial of the OX40 agonist ivuxolimab. The CDR3 region is CASSEGAMNTEAFF. The CDR3 DNA reads as TGTGCCAGCAGTGAGGGAGCTATGAACACTGAAGCTTTCTTT.